The 5 T cell receptor beta chains reported below all come from one sample, sequenced in a study of blood T cell repertoires in COVID-19. Sequencing used immunoSEQ multiplex PCR; TCRdb keeps in-frame clones, though not all of them. Of approximately 70,000 clones in the sample, roughly 85% were seen once. What was sequenced was peripheral blood. The receptor source for this set is a man aged 55 to 69 with active or convalescent COVID-19.

This clone has a count of ten or more. The V gene is TRBV11-2, the J gene TRBJ2-7; the match to TRBD2 covers 12 bases. This CDR3 has 18 residues. Looked up from germline, CDR1 is SGHAT and CDR2 is FQNNGV. V lost 5 bases, J lost 3 bases, and 14 bases stayed unmatched. The CDR3, as DNA: TGTGCCAGCAGCAACCCCCGGTCCGGACTAGCGGGGCTCTACGAGCAGTACTTC. Encoded protein: CASSNPRSGLAGLYEQYF.

This chain links TRBV10-1 with TRBJ2-3; tentative D call: TRBD1 (5 bases). V was shortened by 4 bases and J by 2 bases, with 13 bases between the two germline ends. The CDR3 sequence is 15 residues long. From germline, CDR1 is WNHNN and CDR2 SYGVQD (reference sequence). This chain's CDR3 is CASSAGAANTDTQYF. CDR3 bases: TGCGCCAGCAGTGCTGGGGCGGCCAACACAGATACGCAGTATTTT.

This chain joins TRBV7-9 and TRBJ2-7, with 9 nucleotides matching TRBD2. Trimming removed 10 bases from V and 3 bases from J; junction bases left unmatched: 13. This CDR3 has 15 residues. Germline loops: CDR1 SEHNR, CDR2 FQNEAQ (reference sequence). CDR3 region: CAIGIVAGANYEQYF. CDR3 coding DNA: TGTGCCATAGGGATAGTAGCGGGGGCCAACTACGAGCAGTACTTC.

CDR3 sequence reads: CASSPLQGGGAYNEQFF. CDR3 in DNA: TGTGCCAGCTCACCGCTCCAAGGCGGGGGGGCCTACAATGAGCAGTTCTTC. This chain joins TRBV18 and TRBJ2-1; TRBD2 matches 9 bases. CDR1 KGHSH and CDR2 LQKENI come from the germline V gene. After removal of 3 bases from V and 2 bases from J, the junction contained 8 bases not matched to a gene. The CDR3 is 17 amino acids. The whole variable domain, remainder taken from reference TRBV18 and TRBJ2-1, is NAGVMQNPRHLVRRRGQEARLRCSPMKGHSHVYWYRQLPEEGLKFMVYLQKENIIDESGMPKERFSAEFPKEGPSILRIQQVVRGDSAAYFCASSPLQGGGAYNEQFFGPGTRLTVL.

V usage is TRBV5-6 and J usage is TRBJ1-5; D unresolved. Trimming took off 5 bases at V and 6 bases at J, with 15 bases between the two ends. The CDR3 covers 14 residues. CDR1 is SGHDT and CDR2 is YYEEEE in the germline V gene. The CDR3 nucleotides read TGTGCCAGCAGTCGTCACGGGGTGAGTCAGCCCCAGCATTTT. It specifies CASSRHGVSQPQHF.